Reported below is one T cell receptor (beta chain). Its antigen remains unidentified. The data originate from a study of cytomegalovirus exposure and HLA in healthy donors. Study-wide points: HLA allele associations emerged for about 18,000 TCR beta sequences in a later analysis, at 0.05 false discovery rate.

PCR was performed using 60 Vbeta and 13 Jbeta primers. Profiled with immunoSEQ multiplex PCR; TCRdb holds only in-frame clones, not every one. The sample consists of under 70,000 clones, approximately 80% of them appearing once. This clonotype was obtained from a female donor in good health and CMV-seronegative. The specimen sequenced was PBMCs.

CDR3 bases: TGCAGCGTTGAAGCGGGTTACAATGAGCAGTTCTTC. Protein product: CSVEAGYNEQFF. V is TRBV29-1 and J is TRBJ2-1; D gene uncertain. The V gene lost 1 base and the J gene lost 4 bases, with 5 bases spanning the gap. From germline, CDR1 is SQVTM and CDR2 ANQGSEA. The CDR3 spans 12 residues.